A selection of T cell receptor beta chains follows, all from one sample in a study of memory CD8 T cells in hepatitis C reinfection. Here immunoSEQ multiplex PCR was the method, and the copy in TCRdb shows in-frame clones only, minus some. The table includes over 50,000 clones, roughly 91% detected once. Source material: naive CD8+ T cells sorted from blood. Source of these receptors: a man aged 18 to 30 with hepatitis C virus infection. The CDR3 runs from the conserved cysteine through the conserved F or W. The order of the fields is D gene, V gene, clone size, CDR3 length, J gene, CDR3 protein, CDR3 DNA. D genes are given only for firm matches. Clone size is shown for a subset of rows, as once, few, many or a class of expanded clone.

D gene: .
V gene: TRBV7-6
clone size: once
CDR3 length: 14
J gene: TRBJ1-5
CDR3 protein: CASSLQGSNQPQHF
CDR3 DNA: TGTGCCAGCAGCTTACAGGGAAGCAATCAGCCCCAGCATTTT

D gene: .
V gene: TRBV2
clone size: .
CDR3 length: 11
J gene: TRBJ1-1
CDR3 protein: CASTYGYEAFF
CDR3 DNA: TGTGCCAGCACGTACGGGTATGAAGCTTTCTTT

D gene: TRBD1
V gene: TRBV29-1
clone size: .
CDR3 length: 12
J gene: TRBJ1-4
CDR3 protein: CSAGTGGEKLFF
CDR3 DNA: TGCAGCGCCGGGACAGGGGGCGAAAAACTGTTTTTT

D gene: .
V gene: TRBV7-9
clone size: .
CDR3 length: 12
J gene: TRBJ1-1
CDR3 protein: CASSTANTEAFF
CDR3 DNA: TGTGCCAGCAGCACAGCGAACACTGAAGCTTTCTTT

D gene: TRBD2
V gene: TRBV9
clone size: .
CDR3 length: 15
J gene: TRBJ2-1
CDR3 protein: CASSALAGADNEQFF
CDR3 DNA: TGTGCCAGCAGCGCCCTAGCGGGGGCGGACAATGAGCAGTTCTTC

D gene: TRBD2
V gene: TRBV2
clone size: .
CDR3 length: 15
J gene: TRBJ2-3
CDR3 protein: CASNTGTTHPDTQYF
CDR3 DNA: TGTGCCAGTAACACCGGGACTACCCATCCAGATACGCAGTATTTT

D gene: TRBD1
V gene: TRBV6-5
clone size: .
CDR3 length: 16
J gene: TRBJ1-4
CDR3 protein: CASSYLGGQTNEKLFF
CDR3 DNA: TGTGCCAGCAGTTACTTGGGGGGACAGACAAATGAAAAACTGTTTTTT

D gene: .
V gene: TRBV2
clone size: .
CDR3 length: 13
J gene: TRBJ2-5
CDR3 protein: CASSESSPRDQYF
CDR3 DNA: TGTGCCAGCAGTGAAAGTTCGCCGCGGGACCAGTACTTC

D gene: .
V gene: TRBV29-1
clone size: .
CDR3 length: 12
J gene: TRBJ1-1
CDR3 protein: CSVDSRVAEAFF
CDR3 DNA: TGCAGCGTTGATTCCCGGGTGGCTGAAGCTTTCTTT

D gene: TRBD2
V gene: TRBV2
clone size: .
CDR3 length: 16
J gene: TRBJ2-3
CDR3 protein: CASSVPTSGNADTQYF
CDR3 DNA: TGTGCCAGCAGTGTACCGACTAGCGGGAATGCAGATACGCAGTATTTT

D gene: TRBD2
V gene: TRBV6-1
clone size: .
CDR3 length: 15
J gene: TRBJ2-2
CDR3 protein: CASSGLAENTGELFF
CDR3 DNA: TGTGCCAGCAGTGGACTAGCGGAAAACACCGGGGAGCTGTTTTTT

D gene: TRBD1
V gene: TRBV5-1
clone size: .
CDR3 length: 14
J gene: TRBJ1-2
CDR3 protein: CASSVGQGLIDYTF
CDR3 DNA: TGCGCCAGCAGCGTAGGACAGGGCCTTATAGACTACACCTTC

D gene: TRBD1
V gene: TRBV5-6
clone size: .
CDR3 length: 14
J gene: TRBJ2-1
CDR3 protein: CASSLRARGNEQFF
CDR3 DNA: TGTGCCAGCAGCTTGAGGGCCAGGGGGAATGAGCAGTTCTTC

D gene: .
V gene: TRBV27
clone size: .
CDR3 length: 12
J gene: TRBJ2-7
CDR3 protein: CASSPTWDEQYF
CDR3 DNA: TGTGCCAGCAGTCCGACTTGGGACGAGCAGTACTTC

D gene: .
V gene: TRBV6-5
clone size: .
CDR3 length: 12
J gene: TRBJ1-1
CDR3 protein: CASSYGTSEAFF
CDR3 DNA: TGTGCCAGCAGTTACGGGACAAGTGAAGCTTTCTTT